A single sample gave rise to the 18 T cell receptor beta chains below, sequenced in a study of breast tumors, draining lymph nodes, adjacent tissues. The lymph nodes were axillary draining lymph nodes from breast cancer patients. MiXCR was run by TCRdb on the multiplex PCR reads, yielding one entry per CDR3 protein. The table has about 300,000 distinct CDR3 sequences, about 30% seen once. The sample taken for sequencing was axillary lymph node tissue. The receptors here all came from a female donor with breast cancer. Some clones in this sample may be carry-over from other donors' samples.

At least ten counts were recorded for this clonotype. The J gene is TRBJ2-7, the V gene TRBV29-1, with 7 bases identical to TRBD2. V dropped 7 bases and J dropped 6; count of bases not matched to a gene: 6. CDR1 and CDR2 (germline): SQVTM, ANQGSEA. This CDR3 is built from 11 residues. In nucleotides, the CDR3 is TGCAGCGGGGGATCGGGGGGCGAGCAGTACTTC. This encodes CSGGSGGEQYF.

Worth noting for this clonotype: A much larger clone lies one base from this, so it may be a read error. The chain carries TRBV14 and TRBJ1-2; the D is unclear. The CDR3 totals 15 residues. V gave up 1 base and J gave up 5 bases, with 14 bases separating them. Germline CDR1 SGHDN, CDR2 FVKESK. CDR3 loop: CASSQGFGRGYGYTF. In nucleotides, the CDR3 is TGTGCCAGCAGCCAAGGCTTCGGACGGGGTTATGGCTACACCTTC.

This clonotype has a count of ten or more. CDR3 DNA sequence: TGCGCCAGCAGCCAAGAGGACAGGGACACCGGGGAGCTGTTTTTT. Its translation: CASSQEDRDTGELFF. V is TRBV4-1 and J is TRBJ2-2; 8 nucleotides line up with TRBD1. Trimming cost V 0 bases and J 3 bases; bases outside gene matches: 0. The CDR3 loop spans 15 amino acids. In germline, CDR1 is MGHRA, CDR2 YSYEKL.

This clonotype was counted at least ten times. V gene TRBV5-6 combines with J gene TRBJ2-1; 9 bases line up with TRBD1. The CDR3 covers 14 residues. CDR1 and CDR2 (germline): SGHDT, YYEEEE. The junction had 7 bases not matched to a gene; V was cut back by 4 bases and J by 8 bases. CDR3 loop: CASSLGQGGDEQFF. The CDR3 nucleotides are TGTGCCAGCAGCCTGGGACAGGGTGGGGATGAGCAGTTCTTC.

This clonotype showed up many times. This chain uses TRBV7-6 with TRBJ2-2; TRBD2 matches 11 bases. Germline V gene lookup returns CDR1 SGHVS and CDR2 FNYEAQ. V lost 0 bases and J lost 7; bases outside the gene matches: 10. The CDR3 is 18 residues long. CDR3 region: CASSLAALAGVSGGELFF. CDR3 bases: TGTGCCAGCAGCTTAGCGGCACTAGCGGGAGTTAGTGGCGGGGAGCTGTTTTTT.

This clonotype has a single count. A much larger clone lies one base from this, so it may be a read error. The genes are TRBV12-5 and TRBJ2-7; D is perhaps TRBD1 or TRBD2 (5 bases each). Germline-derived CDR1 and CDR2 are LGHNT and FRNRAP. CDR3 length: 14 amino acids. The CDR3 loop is CASAPGAGTYGQYF. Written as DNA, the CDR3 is TGTGCTAGTGCCCCAGGAGCAGGGACCTACGGGCAGTACTTC.

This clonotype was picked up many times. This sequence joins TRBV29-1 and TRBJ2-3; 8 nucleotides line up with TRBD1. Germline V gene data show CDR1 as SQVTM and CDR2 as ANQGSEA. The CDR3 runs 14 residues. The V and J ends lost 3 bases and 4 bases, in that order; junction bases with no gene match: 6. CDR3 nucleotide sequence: TGCAGCGTTGACGAGACAGGGGTTGCAGATACGCAGTATTTT. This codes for CSVDETGVADTQYF.

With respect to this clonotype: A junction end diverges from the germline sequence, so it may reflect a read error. CDR3 loop: CSVDHSDRGTGERFF. For the CDR3, the DNA is TGCAGCGTTGACCACTCGGACAGGGGCACCGGGGAGCGGTTTTTT. This chain links TRBV29-1 with TRBJ2-2, with TRBD1 matching 9 bases. The CDR3 is made up of 15 amino acids. The germline CDR1 and CDR2 sequences are SQVTM and ANQGSEA.

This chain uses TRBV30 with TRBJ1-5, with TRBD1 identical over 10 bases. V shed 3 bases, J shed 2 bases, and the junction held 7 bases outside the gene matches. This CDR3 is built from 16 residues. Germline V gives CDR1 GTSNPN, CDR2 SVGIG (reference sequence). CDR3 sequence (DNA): TGTGCCTGGAGAGCCTCCGGGACAGGGGGCAATCAGCCCCAGCATTTT. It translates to CAWRASGTGGNQPQHF.

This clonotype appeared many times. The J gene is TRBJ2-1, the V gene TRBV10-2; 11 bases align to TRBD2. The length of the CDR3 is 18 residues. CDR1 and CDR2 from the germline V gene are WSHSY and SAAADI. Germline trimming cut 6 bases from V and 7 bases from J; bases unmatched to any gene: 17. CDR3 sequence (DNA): TGCGCCAGCAGGCCCGACTACATAGCGGGAGGGCCGAGGAATGAGCAGTTCTTC. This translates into CASRPDYIAGGPRNEQFF.

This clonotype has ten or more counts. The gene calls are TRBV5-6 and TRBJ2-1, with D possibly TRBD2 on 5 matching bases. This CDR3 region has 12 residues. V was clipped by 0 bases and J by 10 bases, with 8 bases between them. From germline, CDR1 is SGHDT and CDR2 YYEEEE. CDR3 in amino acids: CASSLGWEEQFF. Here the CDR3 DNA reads TGTGCCAGCAGCTTGGGTTGGGAGGAGCAGTTCTTC.

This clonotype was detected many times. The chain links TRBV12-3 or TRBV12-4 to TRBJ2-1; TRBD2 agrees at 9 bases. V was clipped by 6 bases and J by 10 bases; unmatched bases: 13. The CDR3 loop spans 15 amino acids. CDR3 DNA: TGTGCCAGCAGGCTCGGGATAGCGGGAGTTGGGGAGCAGTTCTTC. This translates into CASRLGIAGVGEQFF.

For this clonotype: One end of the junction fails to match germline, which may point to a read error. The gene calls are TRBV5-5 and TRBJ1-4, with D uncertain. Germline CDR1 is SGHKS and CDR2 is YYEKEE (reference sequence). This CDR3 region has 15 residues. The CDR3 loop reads CASSVMGRFNEKLFF. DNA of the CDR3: TGTGCCAGCAGCGTAATGGGCAGGTTTAATGAAAAACTGTTCTTT.

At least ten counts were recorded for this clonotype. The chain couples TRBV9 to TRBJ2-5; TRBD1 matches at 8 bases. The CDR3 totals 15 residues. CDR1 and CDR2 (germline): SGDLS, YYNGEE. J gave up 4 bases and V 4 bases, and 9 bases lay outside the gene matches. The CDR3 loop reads CASSPQSGQGETQYF. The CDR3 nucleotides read TGTGCCAGCAGCCCTCAATCTGGACAGGGAGAGACCCAGTACTTC.

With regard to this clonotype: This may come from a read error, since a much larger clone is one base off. CDR3 protein: CASSSAGGRFSEQLF. CDR3 bases: TGTGCCAGCAGCTCCGCGGGAGGCCGGTTTTCGGAGCAGCTCTTC. This chain links TRBV11-3 with TRBJ2-1, with 8 bases identical to TRBD2. Germline CDR1 SGHNT, CDR2 YENEEA. The CDR3 consists of 15 residues.

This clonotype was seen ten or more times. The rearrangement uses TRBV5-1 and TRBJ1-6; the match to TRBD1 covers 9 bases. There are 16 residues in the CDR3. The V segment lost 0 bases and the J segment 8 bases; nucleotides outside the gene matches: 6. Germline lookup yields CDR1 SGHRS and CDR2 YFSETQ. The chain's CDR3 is CASSLAGGDRDSPLHF. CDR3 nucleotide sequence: TGCGCCAGCAGCTTGGCGGGCGGGGACAGGGATTCACCCCTCCACTTT.

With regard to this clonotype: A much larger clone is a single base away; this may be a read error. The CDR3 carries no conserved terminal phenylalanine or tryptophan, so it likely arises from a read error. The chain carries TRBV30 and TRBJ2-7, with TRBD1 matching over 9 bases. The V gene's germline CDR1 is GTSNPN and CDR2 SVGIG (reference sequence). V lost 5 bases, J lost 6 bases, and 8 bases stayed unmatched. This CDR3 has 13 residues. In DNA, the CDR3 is TGTGCCTGGGGACAGGGGAGTTTGGGCGAGCAGTACCTC. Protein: CAWGQGSLGEQYL.

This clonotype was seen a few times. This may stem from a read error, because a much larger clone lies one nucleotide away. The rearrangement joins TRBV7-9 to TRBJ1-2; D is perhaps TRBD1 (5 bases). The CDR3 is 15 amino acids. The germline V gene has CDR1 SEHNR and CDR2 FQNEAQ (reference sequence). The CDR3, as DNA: TGTGCCAGCAGCTCAGGGACCTTGAGGAACTATGGCTACCCCTTC. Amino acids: CASSSGTLRNYGYPF.